Listed here are 14 T cell receptor beta chains from one sample, sequenced in a study of blood T cell repertoires in COVID-19 (TCRdb year 2020). The library was obtained by the immunoSEQ multiplex PCR assay. This is the immuneACCESS table as TCRdb keeps it, with only in-frame sequences that have V and J called. A part of the clones is gone; compared with another copy, unresolved V genes explain less than half, and the rest is unexplained. The sample data list some 390,000 clones, and around nine tenths of these were observed just once. 2.5% to 3.5% of the sample belongs to the ten largest clones. The sample taken for sequencing was peripheral blood. These receptors originate from a human donor in a cohort sampled during active COVID-19.

V usage is TRBV30 and J usage is TRBJ2-7; 9 bases are a match to TRBD1. CDR3 size: 13 residues. Germline V lookup: CDR1 GTSNPN, CDR2 SVGIG (reference sequence). Trimming took 1 base from V and 9 from J; bases not matched to a gene: 7. CDR3 sequence (DNA): TGTGCCTGGAGTGGTGGACAGGGGAGGTGGCAGTACTTC. This codes for CAWSGGQGRWQYF.

This chain uses TRBV15 with TRBJ1-5; 7 bases fit TRBD1. The CDR3 is 15 residues long. J was trimmed by 3 bases and V by 5 bases; bases with no gene match: 7. Germline assignment: CDR1 LNHNV and CDR2 YYDKDF (reference sequence). The CDR3 DNA sequence: TGTGCCACCAGCTCTTCCGGGACAGTCAATCAGCCCCAGCATTTT. Its translation is CATSSSGTVNQPQHF.

This sequence joins TRBV19 and TRBJ2-7; TRBD2 matches 11 bases. V trimming: 6 bases; J trimming: 2 bases; junction bases outside the gene matches: 6. Germline V gene lookup returns CDR1 LNHDA and CDR2 SQIVND (reference sequence). The CDR3 sequence is 15 residues long. The CDR3 here is CASSTIAGGTYEQYF. DNA of the CDR3: TGTGCCAGTAGCACTATAGCGGGAGGGACCTACGAGCAGTACTTC.

The sample holds one count of this clone. The rearrangement uses TRBV19 and TRBJ2-5; TRBD2 is a possible D gene (7 bases). CDR1 and CDR2 (germline): LNHDA, SQIVND (reference sequence). This CDR3 has 14 amino acids. V lost 3 bases, J lost 5 bases, and 13 bases lay in between. The CDR3 DNA sequence: TGTGCCAGTAGTATGAGGGGGGGCTATGAGACCCAGTACTTC. It codes for CASSMRGGYETQYF. Full variable domain (outside the CDR3, taken from reference TRBV19 and TRBJ2-5): DGGITQSPKYLFRKEGQNVTLSCEQNLNHDAMYWYRQDPGQGLRLIYYSQIVNDFQKGDIAEGYSVSREKKESFPLTVTSAQKNPTAFYLCASSMRGGYETQYFGPGTRLLVL.

J is TRBJ2-3 and V is TRBV4-1; D unclear. This CDR3 spans 16 amino acids. V lost 1 base, J lost 1 base, and 12 bases lay in between. Germline-derived CDR1 and CDR2 are MGHRA and YSYEKL. CDR3 nucleotide sequence: TGCGCCAGCAGCCAAGTCCCTTTGGCAGGCACAGATACGCAGTATTTT. It codes for CASSQVPLAGTDTQYF.

This chain joins TRBV24-1 and TRBJ1-6; perhaps TRBD1 as D (6 bases). This CDR3 contains 17 residues. Germline assignment: CDR1 KGHDR and CDR2 SFDVKD. Between the trimmed V and J ends, which lost 0 bases and 5 bases, there was a span of 13 bases. The CDR3 sequence: CATSDLSLNRDNSPLHF. The CDR3 bases are TGTGCCACCAGTGATTTGTCCTTAAACAGGGATAATTCACCCCTCCACTTT.

The table lists this clone with a few counts. The genes are TRBV4-2 and TRBJ1-2; D is uncertain. The CDR3 covers 13 residues. Trimming cost V 0 bases and J 3 bases, with 5 bases left between them. CDR1 and CDR2 (germline): LGHNA, YNFKEQ. This CDR3 is CASSQDTDYGYTF. The DNA of the CDR3 is TGTGCCAGCAGCCAAGACACAGACTATGGCTACACCTTC.

The V call is TRBV20-1, the J call TRBJ2-1, with 7 bases identical to TRBD2. J gave up 4 bases and V 3 bases, and 9 bases lay outside the gene matches. The CDR3 has 15 amino acids. CDR1 is DFQATT and CDR2 is SNEGSKA in the germline V gene (reference sequence). The CDR3 DNA reads as TGCAGTGCTAGTGGTCGGGGACTACCGTACAATGAGCAGTTCTTC. Amino acid sequence: CSASGRGLPYNEQFF.

The chain is built from TRBV20-1 and TRBJ1-1; no firm D call. This CDR3 contains 11 residues. Germline V gene data show CDR1 as DFQATT and CDR2 as SNEGSKA (reference sequence). Trimming removed 7 bases at V and 3 bases at J, with 9 bases between. The CDR3 DNA reads TGCAGTGTTCAACTCGACACTGAAGCTTTCTTT. Translated: CSVQLDTEAFF.

The J gene is TRBJ1-2, the V gene TRBV3-1 (or the pseudogene TRBV3-2), with a weak D call TRBD1 (6 bases). V lost 0 bases, J lost 4 bases, and 12 bases lay in between. Germline loops: CDR1 LGHDT, CDR2 YNNKEL (reference sequence). The CDR3 covers 15 residues. CDR3 amino acids: CASSQDRTETYGYTF. DNA for the CDR3: TGTGCCAGCAGCCAAGATCGGACAGAAACCTATGGCTACACCTTC.

This chain uses TRBV2 with TRBJ1-2, with 7 bases identical to TRBD1. Germline V gene sequence: CDR1 SNHLY, CDR2 FYNNEI. The V segment lost 6 bases and the J segment 5 bases; nucleotides outside the gene matches: 9. The CDR3 extends over 14 amino acids. CDR3 nucleotide sequence: TGTGCCAGCAGCTCCGACAGGGTATATTATGGCTACACCTTC. It translates to CASSSDRVYYGYTF. The entire variable domain, with the rest obtained from reference TRBV2 and TRBJ1-2, is as follows: EPEVTQTPSHQVTQMGQEVILRCVPISNHLYFYWYRQILGQKVEFLVSFYNNEISEKSEIFDDQFSVERPDGSNFTLKIRSTKLEDSAMYFCASSSDRVYYGYTFGSGTRLTVV.

V gene TRBV20-1 combines with J gene TRBJ2-7; D is unresolved. V lost 6 bases and J lost 4, with 10 bases in between. The CDR3 length is 11 residues. CDR1 and CDR2 (germline): DFQATT, SNEGSKA (reference sequence). CDR3 coding DNA: TGCAGTGCCCGCCCCGGGTACGAGCAGTACTTC. Translated, it gives CSARPGYEQYF.

This clone has a single count. The rearrangement joins TRBV3-1 (or the pseudogene TRBV3-2) to TRBJ1-4, with D perhaps TRBD1 (5 bases). CDR3 length equals 16 residues. Trimming took off 2 bases at V and 7 bases at J, with 17 bases between the two ends. The V gene's germline CDR1 is LGHDT and CDR2 YNNKEL (reference sequence). The CDR3 here is CASSQRGFGSIEKLFF. Here the CDR3 DNA reads TGTGCCAGCAGCCAACGGGGGTTCGGGTCTATTGAAAAACTGTTTTTT.

The chain recombines TRBV7-2 with TRBJ2-7; TRBD1 matches 7 bases. Germline values: CDR1 SGHTA, CDR2 FQGNSA. The CDR3 consists of 18 residues. V lost 3 bases to trimming and J lost 1 base; unmatched junction nucleotides: 15. The CDR3 DNA reads TGTGCCAGCAGCTTCGGTTTTCGGACAGGTCCTTTATCCTACGAGCAGTACTTC. Residues: CASSFGFRTGPLSYEQYF. Filled out from reference TRBV7-2 and TRBJ2-7, the complete variable domain reads GAGVSQSPSNKVTEKGKDVELRCDPISGHTALYWYRQSLGQGLEFLIYFQGNSAPDKSGLPSDRFSAERTGGSVSTLTIQRTQQEDSAVYLCASSFGFRTGPLSYEQYFGPGTRLTVT.